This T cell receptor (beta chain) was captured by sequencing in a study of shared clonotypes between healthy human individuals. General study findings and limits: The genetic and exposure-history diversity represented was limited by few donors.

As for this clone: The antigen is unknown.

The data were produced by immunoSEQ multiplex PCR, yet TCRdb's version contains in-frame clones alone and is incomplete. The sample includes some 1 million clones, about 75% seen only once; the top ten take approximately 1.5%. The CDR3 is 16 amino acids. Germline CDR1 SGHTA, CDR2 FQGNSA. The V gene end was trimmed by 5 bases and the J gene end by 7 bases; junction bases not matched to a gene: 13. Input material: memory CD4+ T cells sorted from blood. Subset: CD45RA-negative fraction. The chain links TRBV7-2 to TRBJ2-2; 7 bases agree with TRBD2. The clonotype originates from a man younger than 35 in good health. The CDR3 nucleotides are TGTGCCAGCAGCAGATCCCGGGACTATGGGGTCGGGGAGCTGTTTTTT. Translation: CASSRSRDYGVGELFF.